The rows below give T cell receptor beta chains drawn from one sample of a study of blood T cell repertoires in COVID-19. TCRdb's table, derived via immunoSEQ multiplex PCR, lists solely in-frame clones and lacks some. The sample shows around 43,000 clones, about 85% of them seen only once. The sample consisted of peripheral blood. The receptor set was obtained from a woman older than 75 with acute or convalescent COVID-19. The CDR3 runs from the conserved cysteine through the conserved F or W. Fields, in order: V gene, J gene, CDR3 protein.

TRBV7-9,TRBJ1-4,CASSPTGSVTNEKLFF
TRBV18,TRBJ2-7,CASSTGTSGSREQYF
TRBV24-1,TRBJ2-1,CATSDPVDNEQFF
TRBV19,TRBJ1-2,CATGGGYTF
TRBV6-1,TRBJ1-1,CASSEDRGDTEAFF
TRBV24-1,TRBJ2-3,CATGEQGTSTDTQYF
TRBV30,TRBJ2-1,CAWSVLLNEQFF
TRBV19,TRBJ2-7,CASSIRGAGALWEQYF
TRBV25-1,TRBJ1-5,CASSDGRGTINQPQHF
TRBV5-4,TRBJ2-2,CASSLGLGGGNTGELFF
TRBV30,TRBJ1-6,CAWSVLENSPLHF
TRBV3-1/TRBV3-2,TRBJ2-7,CASSDTYGGPYEQYF
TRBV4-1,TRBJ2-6,CASSQGGGANVLTF
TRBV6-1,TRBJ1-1,CASSVGPPSF
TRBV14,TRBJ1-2,CASSQGWRGRAVVHYGYTF
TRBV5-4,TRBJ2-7,CASSLAGAGYEQYF
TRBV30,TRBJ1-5,CAWSGQGYQPQHF
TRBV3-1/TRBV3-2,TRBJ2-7,CASSQDQGSSYEQYF
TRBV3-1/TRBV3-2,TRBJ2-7,CASSQEGGGYEQYF
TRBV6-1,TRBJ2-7,CASSEALAGAYNEQYF
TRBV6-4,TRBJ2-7,CARPGVTLYEQYF
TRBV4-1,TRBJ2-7,CASSQGQASTEQYF
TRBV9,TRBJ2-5,CASSVSTSGSGETQYF
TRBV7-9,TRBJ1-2,CASSPRPGQGGDGYTF
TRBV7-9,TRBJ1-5,CASSLEGGENQPQHF
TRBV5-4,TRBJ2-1,CASSLRQGVNEQFF
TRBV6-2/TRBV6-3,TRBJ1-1,CASSYPRGMLNTEAFF
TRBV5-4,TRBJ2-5,CASSRTTGGGETQYF
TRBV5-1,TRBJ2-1,CASSTGTLDNEQFF